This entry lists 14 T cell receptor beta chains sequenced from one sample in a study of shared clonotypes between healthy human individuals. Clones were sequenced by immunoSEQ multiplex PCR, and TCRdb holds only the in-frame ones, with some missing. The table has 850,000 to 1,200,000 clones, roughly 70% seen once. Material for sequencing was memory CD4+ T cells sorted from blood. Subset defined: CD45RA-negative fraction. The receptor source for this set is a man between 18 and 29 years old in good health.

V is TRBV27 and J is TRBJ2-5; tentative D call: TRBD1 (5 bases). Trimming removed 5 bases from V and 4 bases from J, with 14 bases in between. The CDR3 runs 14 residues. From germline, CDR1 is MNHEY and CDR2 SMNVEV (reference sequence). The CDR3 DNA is TGTGCCAGCAGTAGGATCAGGGTCGGAGAGACCCAGTACTTC. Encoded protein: CASSRIRVGETQYF.

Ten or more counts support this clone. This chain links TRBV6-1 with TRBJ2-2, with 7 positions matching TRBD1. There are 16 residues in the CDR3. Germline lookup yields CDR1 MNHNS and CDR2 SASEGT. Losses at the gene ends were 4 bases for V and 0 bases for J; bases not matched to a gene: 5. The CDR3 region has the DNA TGTGCCAGCAGTGCGAAGGGGGCAACGAACACCGGGGAGCTGTTTTTT. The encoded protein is CASSAKGATNTGELFF.

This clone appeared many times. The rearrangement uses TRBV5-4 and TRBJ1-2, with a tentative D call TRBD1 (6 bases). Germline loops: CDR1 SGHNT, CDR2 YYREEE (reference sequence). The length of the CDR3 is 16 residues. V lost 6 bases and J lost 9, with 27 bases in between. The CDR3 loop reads CASKQRDKDSLGSYTF. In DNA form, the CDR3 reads TGTGCCAGCAAACAACGGGACAAAGATTCCCTTGGGAGCTACACCTTC.

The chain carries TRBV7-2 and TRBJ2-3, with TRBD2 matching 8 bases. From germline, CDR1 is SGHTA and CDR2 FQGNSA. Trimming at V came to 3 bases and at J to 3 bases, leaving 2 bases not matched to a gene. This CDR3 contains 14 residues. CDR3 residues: CASSFRGRTDTQYF. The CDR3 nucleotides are TGTGCCAGCAGCTTCCGCGGGAGGACAGATACGCAGTATTTT.

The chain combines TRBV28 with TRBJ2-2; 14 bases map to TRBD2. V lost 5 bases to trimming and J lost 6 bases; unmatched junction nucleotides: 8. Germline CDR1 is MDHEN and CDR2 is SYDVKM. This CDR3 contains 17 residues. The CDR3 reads CASSANPGLAGAGELFF. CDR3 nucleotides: TGTGCCAGCAGTGCAAATCCGGGACTAGCGGGGGCCGGGGAGCTGTTTTTT.

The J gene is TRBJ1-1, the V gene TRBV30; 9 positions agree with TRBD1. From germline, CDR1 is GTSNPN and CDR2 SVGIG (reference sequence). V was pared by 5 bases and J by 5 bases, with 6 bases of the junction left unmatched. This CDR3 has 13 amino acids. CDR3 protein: CAWGQGIGTEAFF. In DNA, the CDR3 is TGTGCCTGGGGACAGGGGATTGGGACTGAAGCTTTCTTT.

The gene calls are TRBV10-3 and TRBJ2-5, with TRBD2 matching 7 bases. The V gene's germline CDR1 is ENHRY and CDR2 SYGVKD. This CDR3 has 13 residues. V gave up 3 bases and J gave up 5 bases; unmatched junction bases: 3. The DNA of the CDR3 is TGTGCCATCAGTGAACTAGCGAAGGAGACCCAGTACTTC. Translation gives CAISELAKETQYF.

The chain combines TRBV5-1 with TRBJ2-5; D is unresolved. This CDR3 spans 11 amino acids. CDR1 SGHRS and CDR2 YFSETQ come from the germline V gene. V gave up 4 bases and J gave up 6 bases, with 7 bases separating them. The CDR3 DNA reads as TGCGCCAGCAGCATCCTGCAGACCCAGTACTTC. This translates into CASSILQTQYF.

CDR3 sequence: CASSFRALGSVVAYNSPLHF. CDR3 bases: TGTGCCAGCAGCTTTCGGGCTCTAGGTTCAGTCGTAGCCTATAATTCACCCCTCCACTTT. The V gene is TRBV7-3, the J gene TRBJ1-6; D gene unclear. The CDR3 is 20 residues long. Germline CDR1 and CDR2: SGHTA and FQGTGA. V was pared by 3 bases and J by 2 bases, with 23 bases between.

The CDR3 spells CASSLQELGNTIYF. CDR3 sequence (DNA): TGTGCCAGCAGCTTACAAGAACTCGGAAACACCATATATTTT. The genes are TRBV7-8 and TRBJ1-3; D gene ambiguous. Deletions cut 2 bases from V and 4 bases from J, with 9 bases between. CDR1 SGHVS and CDR2 FQNEAQ come from the germline V gene. The CDR3 runs to 14 residues.

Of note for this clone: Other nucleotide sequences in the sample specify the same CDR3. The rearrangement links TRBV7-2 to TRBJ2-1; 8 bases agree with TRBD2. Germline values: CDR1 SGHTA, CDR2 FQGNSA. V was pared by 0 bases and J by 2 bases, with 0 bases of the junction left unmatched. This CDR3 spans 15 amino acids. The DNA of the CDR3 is TGTGCCAGCAGCTTAGCCGGGGGGGCCTACAATGAGCAGTTCTTC. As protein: CASSLAGGAYNEQFF.

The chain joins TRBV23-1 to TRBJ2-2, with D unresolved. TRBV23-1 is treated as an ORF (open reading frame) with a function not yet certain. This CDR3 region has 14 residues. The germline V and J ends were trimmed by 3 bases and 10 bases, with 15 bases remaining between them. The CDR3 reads CASSHGWEEVELFF. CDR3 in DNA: TGCGCCAGCAGTCACGGTTGGGAAGAGGTGGAGCTGTTTTTT.

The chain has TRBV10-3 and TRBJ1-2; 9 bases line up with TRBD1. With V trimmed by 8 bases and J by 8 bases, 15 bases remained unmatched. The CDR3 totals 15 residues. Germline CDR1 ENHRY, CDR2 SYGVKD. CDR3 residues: CAISPGQGGFDGYTF. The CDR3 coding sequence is TGTGCCATCTCACCGGGACAGGGCGGTTTCGACGGCTACACCTTC.

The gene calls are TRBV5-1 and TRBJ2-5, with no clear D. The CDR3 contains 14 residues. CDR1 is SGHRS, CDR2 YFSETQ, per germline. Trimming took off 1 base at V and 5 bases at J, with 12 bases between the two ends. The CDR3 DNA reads TGCGCCAGCAGCTTGAACCCCCCCTGGGAGACCCAGTACTTC. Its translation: CASSLNPPWETQYF.